The source of this T cell receptor beta chain is a study of sequential checkpoint blockade in melanoma. The V and J ends lost 4 bases and 3 bases, in that order; junction bases with no gene match: 10. CDR1 SGHRS and CDR2 YFSETQ come from the germline V gene. The CDR3 totals 16 residues. As for this clone: The antigen is undetermined.

Treatment of the sample: randomized to nivolumab then ipilimumab (arm A) or the reverse (arm B). Sequenced by immunoSEQ multiplex PCR; TCRdb stores in-frame clones only, minus some. The sample has about 7,000 clones, roughly 30% seen once. Study observations and caveats: Tumor T-cell fraction and clonality correlated with PD-L1 and CD8+ counts. Patients with week-13 increases in T-cell fraction and clonality benefited about 30 times more often.

The gene calls are TRBV5-1 and TRBJ1-3, with TRBD1 matching over 7 bases. The origin of this receptor is a human donor with melanoma. The specimen comprised tumor tissue (inferred from file names), sampled from a patient given nivolumab and ipilimumab in sequence. The CDR3 DNA reads as TGCGCCAGCAGCCCGCAGGGGGGTGGCGTTGGAAACACCATATATTTT. Its protein is CASSPQGGGVGNTIYF.